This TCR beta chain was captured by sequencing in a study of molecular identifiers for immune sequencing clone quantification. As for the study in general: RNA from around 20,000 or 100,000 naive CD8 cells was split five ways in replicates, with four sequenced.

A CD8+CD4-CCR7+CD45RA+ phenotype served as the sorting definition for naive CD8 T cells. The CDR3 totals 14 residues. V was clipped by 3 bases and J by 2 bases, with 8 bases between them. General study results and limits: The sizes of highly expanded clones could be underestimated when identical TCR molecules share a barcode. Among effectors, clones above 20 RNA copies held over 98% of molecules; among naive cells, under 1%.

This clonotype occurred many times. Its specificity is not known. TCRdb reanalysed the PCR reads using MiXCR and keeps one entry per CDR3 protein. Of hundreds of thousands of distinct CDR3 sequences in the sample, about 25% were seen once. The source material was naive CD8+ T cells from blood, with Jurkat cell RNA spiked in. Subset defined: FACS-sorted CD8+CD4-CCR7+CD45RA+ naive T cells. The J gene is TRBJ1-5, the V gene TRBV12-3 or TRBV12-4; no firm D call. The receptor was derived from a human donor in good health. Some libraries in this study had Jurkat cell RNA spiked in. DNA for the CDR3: TGTGCCAGCAGTTTGGGATTGGGCAATCAGCCCCAGCATTTT. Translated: CASSLGLGNQPQHF.